What follows is one T cell receptor beta chain and its context. This sample was included in a study of blood T cell repertoires in COVID-19. Whole-study context: Some COVID-19 samples were acute and others convalescent; all came from the United States, Italy and Spain.

Method: immunoSEQ multiplex PCR; TCRdb's copy keeps in-frame clones and lacks some. The table includes about 170,000 clones, about four fifths detected once. The V gene end was trimmed by 0 bases and the J gene end by 8 bases; junction bases not matched to a gene: 7. Germline V gene data show CDR1 as SGHRS and CDR2 as YFSETQ. The CDR3 is made up of 15 amino acids. The TCR originated in a woman of 80 years or more with acute or convalescent COVID-19. The rearrangement links TRBV5-1 to TRBJ2-1, with 8 bases matching TRBD2. The sequenced material came from peripheral blood. This CDR3 reads CASSLGAGVVHEQFF. Written as DNA, the CDR3 is TGCGCCAGCAGCTTGGGAGCGGGAGTGGTCCATGAGCAGTTCTTC.